Below, 6 T cell receptor beta chains from the same sample are listed, as sequenced in a study of Ad26.COV2.S vaccination and SARS-CoV-2 variants. Treatment of the sample: 15 to 20 received Ad26.COV2.S at low or high dose, single or two shots; about 5 received placebo; per-sample allocation not given. The investigators took samples on day 63 after the first vaccine or placebo injection. Some clones are missing from TCRdb's copy, which holds only in-frame ones; the method was immunoSEQ multiplex PCR. The sample lists fewer than 400,000 clones, over 80% occurring once. The starting material was peripheral blood, obtained in a trial of Ad26.COV2.S vaccine versus placebo. These receptors were collected from a person between 18 and 60 years old who received the Ad26.COV2.S COVID-19 vaccine or a placebo.

CDR3 region: CASSLSSTDTQYF. CDR3 nucleotide sequence: TGCGCCAGCAGCTTGTCTAGCACAGATACGCAGTATTTT. The J gene is TRBJ2-3, the V gene TRBV5-1; unclear D gene. Looked up from germline, CDR1 is SGHRS and CDR2 is YFSETQ. Trimming left V 1 base short and J 0 bases short, with 3 bases between. The CDR3 is 13 amino acids.

V gene TRBV19 combines with J gene TRBJ1-2; 10 positions match TRBD1. Germline assignment: CDR1 LNHDA and CDR2 SQIVND (reference sequence). The CDR3 runs 14 residues. With V trimmed by 8 bases and J by 1 base, 4 bases remained unmatched. The CDR3 nucleotides read TGTGCCAGTTATCGGGACAGGGGTAACTATGGCTACACCTTC. Its protein product is CASYRDRGNYGYTF.

The V call is TRBV29-1, the J call TRBJ1-3; the D is unclear. V lost 7 bases and J 4 bases, leaving 14 bases between the germline ends. The V gene's germline CDR1 is SQVTM and CDR2 ANQGSEA. CDR3 length: 13 amino acids. CDR3 sequence: CSATLAAGNTIYF. In nucleotides, the CDR3 is TGCAGCGCCACTCTAGCGGCGGGAAACACCATATATTTT. The whole variable domain, filled in from reference TRBV29-1 and TRBJ1-3, reads SAVISQKPSRDICQRGTSLTIQCQVDSQVTMMFWYRQQPGQSLTLIATANQGSEATYESGFVIDKFPISRPNLTFSTLTVSNMSPEDSSIYLCSATLAAGNTIYFGEGSWLTVV.

This clone was picked up one time. The rearrangement joins TRBV28 to TRBJ2-7; possible D gene TRBD2, 6 bases. In germline, CDR1 is MDHEN, CDR2 SYDVKM. The V end was cut by 7 bases, the J end by 6 bases, with 13 bases between. The CDR3 has 12 amino acids. DNA of the CDR3: TGTGCCAGCAAACCAGTGGGGGGCGAGCAGTACTTC. It codes for CASKPVGGEQYF.

The J gene is TRBJ2-3, the V gene TRBV19; D gene unclear. This CDR3 region has 17 residues. The V gene lost 3 bases and the J gene lost 5 bases, with 21 bases spanning the gap. Germline V CDR1 and CDR2: LNHDA, SQIVND (reference sequence). CDR3 sequence (DNA): TGTGCCAGTAGTATTAGAGAGGTCTGGGGAAAAAAAGATACGCAGTATTTT. Residues: CASSIREVWGKKDTQYF.

This clone appeared a single time. The chain is built from TRBV30 and TRBJ1-5; perhaps TRBD1 as D (6 bases). The CDR3 sequence is 13 residues long. The V and J ends lost 2 bases and 4 bases respectively, with 9 bases between them. CDR1 is GTSNPN and CDR2 is SVGIG in the germline V gene (reference sequence). CDR3 amino acids: CAWSRQENQPQHF. The CDR3 bases are TGTGCCTGGAGTAGACAGGAAAATCAGCCCCAGCATTTT.